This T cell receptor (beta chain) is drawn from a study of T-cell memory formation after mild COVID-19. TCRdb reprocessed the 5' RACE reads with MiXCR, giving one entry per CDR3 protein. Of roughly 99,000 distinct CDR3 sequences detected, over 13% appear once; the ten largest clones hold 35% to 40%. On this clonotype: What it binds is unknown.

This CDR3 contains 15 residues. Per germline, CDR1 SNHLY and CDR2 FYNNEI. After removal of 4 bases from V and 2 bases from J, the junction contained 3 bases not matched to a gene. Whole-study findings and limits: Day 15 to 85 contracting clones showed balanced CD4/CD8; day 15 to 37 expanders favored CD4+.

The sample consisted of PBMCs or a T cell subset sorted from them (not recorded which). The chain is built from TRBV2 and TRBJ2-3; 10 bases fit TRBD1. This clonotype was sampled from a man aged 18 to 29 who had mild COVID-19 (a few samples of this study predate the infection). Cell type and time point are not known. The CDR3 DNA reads TGTGCCAGCAGTGTTGGGACAGGGGTCACAGATACGCAGTATTTT. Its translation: CASSVGTGVTDTQYF.